This TCR beta chain appears in the sequencing data of a study of response to subunit inactivated influenza vaccine. Study conclusions and caveats: T cells newly recruited by each seasonal influenza vaccination are few, the authors suggested.

Only a few counts were recorded for this clonotype. The antigen is unknown. Trimming stripped 4 bases from V and 0 bases from J, with 9 bases between. The germline V gene has CDR1 LNHDA and CDR2 SQIVND (reference sequence). The CDR3 has 15 amino acids. TCRdb ran MiXCR on the RT-PCR reads and lists one entry per CDR3 protein. This sample has more than 550,000 distinct CDR3 sequences, with roughly 10% found just once. The chain carries TRBV19 and TRBJ2-2; D is ambiguous. This clonotype was obtained from a man aged 50 or older who received an inactivated influenza vaccine. The sample was PBMCs from blood, taken on the day of vaccination. CDR3 nucleotides: TGTGCCAGTAGTAACGCGTTCGCGAACACCGGGGAGCTGTTTTTT. Amino acids: CASSNAFANTGELFF.